Listed here are 15 T cell receptor beta chains from one sample, sequenced in a study of early T cells in non-severe SARS-CoV-2 infection. TCRdb itself ran the 5' RACE reads through MiXCR, one entry per CDR3 protein. The data show some 67,000 distinct CDR3 sequences, over 8% seen once. The sequences come from whole blood, collected at baseline. These receptors were obtained from an adult who was a healthcare worker with PCR-confirmed SARS-CoV-2 infection or an uninfected control (not recorded which).

The chain joins TRBV29-1 to TRBJ1-2; D may be TRBD1 (6 bases). The germline V gene has CDR1 SQVTM and CDR2 ANQGSEA. This CDR3 is 15 amino acids long. The germline V and J ends were trimmed by 4 bases and 2 bases, with 17 bases remaining between them. DNA for the CDR3: TGCAGCGTTGGGACACGCGGACAGTTGAACTATGGCTACACCTTC. This sequence encodes CSVGTRGQLNYGYTF.

This clonotype showed up many times. The V call is TRBV20-1, the J call TRBJ2-1, with unresolved D. Germline-derived CDR1 and CDR2 are DFQATT and SNEGSKA (reference sequence). Trimming stripped 3 bases from V and 5 bases from J, with 14 bases between. The CDR3 covers 14 residues. This chain's CDR3 is CSASWTSLNNEQFF. As DNA, the CDR3 is TGCAGTGCTAGTTGGACGTCCCTCAACAATGAGCAGTTCTTC.

In this sample, this clonotype turned up many times. The V gene is TRBV28, the J gene TRBJ2-1, with unresolved D. Germline values: CDR1 MDHEN, CDR2 SYDVKM. The CDR3 sequence is 12 residues long. The V gene lost 5 bases and the J gene lost 7 bases, with 9 bases spanning the gap. The CDR3 protein is CASSPWDNEQFF. CDR3 in DNA: TGTGCCAGCAGTCCCTGGGATAATGAGCAGTTCTTC.

This clonotype has a handful of counts. V gene TRBV29-1 combines with J gene TRBJ2-1, with 11 bases that match TRBD2. V was clipped by 7 bases and J by 3 bases; unmatched bases: 2. Germline V gene lookup returns CDR1 SQVTM and CDR2 ANQGSEA. The CDR3 runs 13 residues. This chain's CDR3 is CSATSGNYNEQFF. The CDR3 DNA reads as TGCAGCGCGACTAGCGGGAACTACAATGAGCAGTTCTTC.

This clonotype was seen many times. This CDR3 reads CASSQGLAGDNEQFF. The CDR3 DNA is TGCGCCAGCAGCCAAGGCCTAGCGGGAGATAATGAGCAGTTCTTC. The chain couples TRBV4-3 to TRBJ2-1; the match to TRBD2 covers 10 bases. The germline V gene has CDR1 LGHNA and CDR2 YSLEER. This CDR3 has 15 residues. V lost 1 base to trimming and J lost 7 bases; unmatched junction nucleotides: 4.

This clonotype has a handful of counts. This sequence joins TRBV14 and TRBJ1-1, with 7 bases identical to TRBD1. This CDR3 is built from 14 residues. Trimming removed 3 bases from V and 3 bases from J; junction bases left unmatched: 4. CDR1 is SGHDN, CDR2 FVKESK, per germline. Written as DNA, the CDR3 is TGTGCCAGCAGCCAGACAGGGAGGGACACTGAAGCTTTCTTT. It yields the protein CASSQTGRDTEAFF.

This clonotype was counted ten times or more. This chain uses TRBV29-1 with TRBJ2-1; no reliable D call. V lost 6 bases and J lost 2, with 11 bases in between. In germline, CDR1 is SQVTM, CDR2 ANQGSEA. There are 13 residues in the CDR3. CDR3 sequence reads: CSVVSSTYNEQFF. In DNA, the CDR3 is TGCAGCGTAGTCAGCAGCACCTACAATGAGCAGTTCTTC.

Many counts were recorded for this clonotype. V gene TRBV20-1 combines with J gene TRBJ2-1; TRBD2 matches at 9 bases. Germline lookup yields CDR1 DFQATT and CDR2 SNEGSKA (reference sequence). Trimming removed 3 bases from V and 9 bases from J; junction bases left unmatched: 6. The CDR3 totals 13 residues. CDR3 protein: CSARGTSLTEQFF. CDR3 nucleotides: TGCAGTGCTAGGGGGACTAGCCTCACTGAGCAGTTCTTC.

This clonotype has just a few counts. The rearrangement uses TRBV28 and TRBJ2-1, with 9 bases aligning to TRBD2. The CDR3 runs 16 residues. Germline trimming cut 5 bases from V and 6 bases from J; bases unmatched to any gene: 11. The germline gives CDR1 MDHEN, CDR2 SYDVKM. The CDR3 reads CASSRRGGGSVNEQFF. The CDR3 DNA is TGTGCCAGCAGTCGGCGCGGGGGGGGCTCTGTCAATGAGCAGTTCTTC.

This chain uses TRBV20-1 with TRBJ2-2; TRBD2 agrees at 7 bases. Germline V gene lookup returns CDR1 DFQATT and CDR2 SNEGSKA (reference sequence). The CDR3 spans 13 residues. J was trimmed by 4 bases and V by 2 bases; bases with no gene match: 1. CDR3 amino acids: CSARRGSTGELFF. CDR3 DNA: TGCAGTGCTAGACGCGGGAGCACCGGGGAGCTGTTTTTT.

The chain is built from TRBV20-1 and TRBJ2-7, with 12 nucleotides matching TRBD2. This CDR3 is 16 amino acids long. Germline CDR1 is DFQATT and CDR2 is SNEGSKA (reference sequence). The junction had 13 bases not matched to a gene; V was cut back by 3 bases and J by 7 bases. DNA of the CDR3: TGCAGTGCTAGCCTCACCCGACTAGCGGGAGAGGAAGAGCAGTACTTC. This encodes CSASLTRLAGEEEQYF.

This clonotype occurred many times. The rearrangement links TRBV28 to TRBJ2-2; D could derive from TRBD1 or TRBD2 (5 bases each). CDR3 size: 13 residues. Looked up from germline, CDR1 is MDHEN and CDR2 is SYDVKM. Trimming cost V 6 bases and J 0 bases, with 5 bases left between them. The CDR3 DNA reads TGTGCCAGCAGGGGGGCGAACACCGGGGAGCTGTTTTTT. Encoded protein: CASRGANTGELFF.

The chain combines TRBV28 with TRBJ1-2; TRBD1 matches 9 bases. From germline, CDR1 is MDHEN and CDR2 SYDVKM. The CDR3 totals 14 residues. The V and J ends lost 6 bases and 8 bases, in that order; junction bases with no gene match: 10. CDR3 sequence (DNA): TGTGCCAGCAGCCTTCCGGGGACAGGGTTAGGCTACACCTTC. Its protein is CASSLPGTGLGYTF.

This clonotype was detected many times. The chain joins TRBV4-2 to TRBJ2-1; D is perhaps TRBD2 (5 bases). The CDR3 runs 14 residues. Germline CDR1 LGHNA, CDR2 YNFKEQ. The germline V and J ends were trimmed by 1 base and 8 bases, with 12 bases remaining between them. CDR3 sequence (DNA): TGTGCCAGCAGCCAAGCCTCTAGCAACTATGAGCAGTTCTTC. Residues: CASSQASSNYEQFF.

This clonotype has a count of ten or more. J is TRBJ2-4 and V is TRBV12-3 or TRBV12-4; TRBD2 might be the D (5 bases). The ends were cut back, 4 bases at V and 2 bases at J, with 9 bases in the middle. The CDR3 has 14 residues. The chain's CDR3 is CASSYGVTKNIQYF. As DNA, the CDR3 is TGTGCCAGCAGTTACGGGGTAACCAAAAACATTCAGTACTTC.